The sequence of this TCR beta chain was determined in a study of T cell responses to AZD1222 COVID-19 vaccine (dated by TCRdb to about 2021). About the full investigation: TCR sequencing was performed for some 250 trial participants, of whom 200 to 210 were given two doses of AZD1222 and approximately 25 were given two doses of MenACWY control vaccine. Trial participants were enrolled into age subgroups of 18-55, 56-69 and 70-plus years, which contained around 150, 29 and 61 TCR-sequenced participants, respectively. What the research found in general, with its limitations: Conclusions about previously exposed vaccinees were limited because only six AZD1222 recipients were SARS-CoV-2 seropositive at baseline. Epitopes outside the regions mutated in the B.1.351 and B.1.1.7 variants were reportedly recognized by nearly half of the unique spike-specific TCRs. Because no day 14 peak-response samples were available, the repertoires could be characterized only after the peak T cell response. Participants were mostly white British, with more females than males. The authors suggested clonal diversity may have been underestimated. A significant rise in spike-specific TCR breadth and depth was observed after two AZD1222 doses relative to day 0 and relative to MenACWY recipients. The vaccine-associated CD4 TCRs covered the entire spike protein, and the dominant responses fell in regions 160-218 and 743-854. The 56-69-year group was small, and its depth increase did not reach significance, likely because of low power.

The meaning of the sample's time point label: baseline before first vaccination. The treatment or condition label of this sample denotes: meningococcal conjugate vaccine given as trial control. Vaccinee samples came from UK trials COV001 and COV002, including a single-blind randomized controlled phase 2/3 trial of AZD1222 (ChAdOx1 nCoV-19) in healthy adults. Trial participant PBMC samples were collected at day 0 and day 28 after the second dose for TCRbeta chain sequencing. The CDR3 regions of human TCRbeta chains were subjected to immunosequencing. The original pipeline was this. TCRs in the repertoires were matched against a reference library of SARS-CoV-2-specific TCRs that had been generated with the MIRA antigen-specificity platform. Breadth was defined as the fraction of unique TCRs that were SARS-CoV-2-associated, and depth was defined as the fraction of total T cells that were SARS-CoV-2-associated. Using the MIRA data, each spike-specific TCR was mapped to the spike region that the TCR reacts to and placed in a CD4 or CD8 class. Log10-transformed breadth and depth values were compared by one-way ANOVA with Sidak's multiple comparisons tests. This is the immuneACCESS table as TCRdb keeps it, with only in-frame sequences that have V and J called. A part of the clones is gone; compared with another copy, unresolved V genes explain less than half, and the rest is unexplained. V and J calls and clone size are those listed in that table; D and trimming were worked out from the DNA. In this sample the table shows about 140,000 clones, 85% to 95% of which occur a single time. Over 0.85% of the sample rests with the top ten.

Regarding this clone: No cognate antigen has been identified for it. Base qualities are not recorded, but no much larger clone differs from it by a single base.

The CDR3 numbers 15 residues from cysteine through phenylalanine. CDR3 DNA is the only sequence kept; it has 45 bases, read in frame from the first base. Between the V and J ends, shortened by 4 bases and 4 bases respectively, the junction contains 17 bases. The germline V gene (reference sequence) supplies CDR1 SGHNT and CDR2 YYREEE. The chain employs TRBV5-4 and TRBJ1-2, and the D gene may be TRBD1, 6 bases matching. The specimen comprised peripheral blood, sampled on day 0 of MenACWY control vaccination. The source of this sequence is an adult in good health. The DNA is as follows: TGTGCCAGCAGCCCGAACCTGGGACATCCCTATGGCTACACCTTC. Protein translation: CASSPNLGHPYGYTF.